This T cell receptor (beta chain) was found in a study of cytomegalovirus exposure and HLA in healthy donors. Germline loops: CDR1 SGHRS, CDR2 YFSETQ. There are 15 residues in the CDR3. V lost 4 bases and J lost 4; bases outside the gene matches: 8. Some clones are missing from TCRdb's copy, which holds only in-frame ones; the method was immunoSEQ multiplex PCR. The profile shows 90,000 or so clones, around 85% of them singletons. Material: PBMCs. This clonotype was obtained from a young man in good health and CMV-seropositive. The chain employs TRBV5-1 and TRBJ2-3; 8 bases agree with TRBD1. The CDR3 here is CASSIGTGGADTQYF. CDR3 bases: TGCGCCAGCAGCATCGGGACAGGCGGTGCAGATACGCAGTATTTT. The whole variable domain, filled in from reference TRBV5-1 and TRBJ2-3, reads KAGVTQTPRYLIKTRGQQVTLSCSPISGHRSVSWYQQTPGQGLQFLFEYFSETQRNKGNFPGRFSGRQFSNSRSEMNVSTLELGDSALYLCASSIGTGGADTQYFGPGTRLTVL.